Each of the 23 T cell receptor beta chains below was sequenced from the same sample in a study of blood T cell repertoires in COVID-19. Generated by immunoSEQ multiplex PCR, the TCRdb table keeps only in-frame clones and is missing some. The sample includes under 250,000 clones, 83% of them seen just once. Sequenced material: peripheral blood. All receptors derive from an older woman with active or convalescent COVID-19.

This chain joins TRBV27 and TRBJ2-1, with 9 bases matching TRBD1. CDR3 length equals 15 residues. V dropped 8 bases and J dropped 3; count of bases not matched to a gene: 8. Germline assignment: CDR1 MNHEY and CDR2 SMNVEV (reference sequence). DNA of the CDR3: TGTGCCAGCGGTTACAGGACAGGGGTCTACAATGAGCAGTTCTTC. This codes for CASGYRTGVYNEQFF.

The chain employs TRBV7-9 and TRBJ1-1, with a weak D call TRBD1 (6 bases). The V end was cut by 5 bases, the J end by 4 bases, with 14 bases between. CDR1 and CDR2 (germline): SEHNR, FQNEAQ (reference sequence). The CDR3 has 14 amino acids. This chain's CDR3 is CASSPGGAGTEAFF. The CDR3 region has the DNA TGTGCCAGCAGCCCGGGGGGGGCTGGCACTGAAGCTTTCTTT.

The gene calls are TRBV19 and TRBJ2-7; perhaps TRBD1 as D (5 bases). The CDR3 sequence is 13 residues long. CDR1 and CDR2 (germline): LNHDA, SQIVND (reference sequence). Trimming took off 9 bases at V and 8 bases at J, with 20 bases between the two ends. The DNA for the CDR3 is TGTGCCAGCTGGGGCAGCCGGAATTCGAAGCAGTACTTC. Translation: CASWGSRNSKQYF.

CDR3 amino acids: CASSLADLAGGTQETQYF. The CDR3 bases are TGCGCCAGCAGCTTGGCCGATCTAGCGGGGGGGACGCAAGAGACCCAGTACTTC. The chain carries TRBV5-1 and TRBJ2-5; 12 nucleotides align to TRBD2. This CDR3 has 18 residues. CDR1 SGHRS and CDR2 YFSETQ come from the germline V gene. The trim removed 0 bases at V and 2 bases at J, leaving 8 bases unmatched.

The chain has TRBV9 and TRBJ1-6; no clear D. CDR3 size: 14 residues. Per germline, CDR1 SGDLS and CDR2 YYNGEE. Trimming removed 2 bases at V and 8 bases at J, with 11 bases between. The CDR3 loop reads CASSVTVSYSPLHF. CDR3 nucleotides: TGTGCCAGCAGCGTTACGGTTTCTTATTCACCCCTCCACTTT.

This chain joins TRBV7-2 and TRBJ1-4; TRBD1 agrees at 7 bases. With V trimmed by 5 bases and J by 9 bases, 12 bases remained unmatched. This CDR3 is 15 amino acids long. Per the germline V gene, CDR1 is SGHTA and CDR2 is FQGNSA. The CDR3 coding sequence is TGTGCCAGCAGCCTAGGACAGGCCGGAATGAAAAAACTGTTTTTT. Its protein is CASSLGQAGMKKLFF.

The CDR3 loop is CASRDHTTGDYGYTF. CDR3 bases: TGTGCCAGCCGGGACCATACAACAGGGGACTATGGCTACACCTTC. The chain links TRBV6-5 to TRBJ1-2, with 7 positions matching TRBD1. Losses at the gene ends were 8 bases for V and 3 bases for J; bases not matched to a gene: 12. This CDR3 region has 15 residues. Germline V gene sequence: CDR1 MNHEY, CDR2 SVGAGI.

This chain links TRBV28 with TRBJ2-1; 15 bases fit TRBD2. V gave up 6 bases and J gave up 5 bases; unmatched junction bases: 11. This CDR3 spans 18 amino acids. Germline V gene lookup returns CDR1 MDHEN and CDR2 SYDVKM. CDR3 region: CASRSGTSGRNRNNEQFF. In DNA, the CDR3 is TGTGCCAGCAGATCCGGGACTAGCGGGAGGAACCGTAACAATGAGCAGTTCTTC.

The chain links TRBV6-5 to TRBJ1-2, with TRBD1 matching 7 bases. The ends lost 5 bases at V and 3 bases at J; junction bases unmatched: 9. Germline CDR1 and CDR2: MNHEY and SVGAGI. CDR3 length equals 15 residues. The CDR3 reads CASSPNAGTDYGYTF. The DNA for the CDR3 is TGTGCCAGCAGTCCCAACGCCGGGACAGACTATGGCTACACCTTC.

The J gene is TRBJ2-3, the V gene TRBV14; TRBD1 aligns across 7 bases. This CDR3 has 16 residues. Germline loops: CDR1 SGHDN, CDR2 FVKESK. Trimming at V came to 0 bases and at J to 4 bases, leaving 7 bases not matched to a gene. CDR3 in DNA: TGTGCCAGCAGCCAAGAGTTAGGGGGCATTTCAGATACGCAGTATTTT. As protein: CASSQELGGISDTQYF.

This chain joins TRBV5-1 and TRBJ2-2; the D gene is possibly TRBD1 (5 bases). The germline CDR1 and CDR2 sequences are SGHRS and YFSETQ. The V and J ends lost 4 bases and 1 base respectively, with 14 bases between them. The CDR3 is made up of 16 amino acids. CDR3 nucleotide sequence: TGCGCCAGCAGCCCCCTCGCAGGGCTGAACACCGGGGAGCTGTTTTTT. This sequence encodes CASSPLAGLNTGELFF.

The CDR3 DNA sequence: TGTGCCAGCAGTTCCCCGCCCCCTAGAGTTCCGGCCGGGGAGCTGTTTTTT. It yields the protein CASSSPPPRVPAGELFF. The chain carries TRBV6-2 or TRBV6-3 and TRBJ2-2; D remains unclear. This CDR3 spans 17 amino acids. Germline CDR1 is MNHEY and CDR2 is SVGEGT. Trimming left V 4 bases short and J 6 bases short, with 21 bases between.

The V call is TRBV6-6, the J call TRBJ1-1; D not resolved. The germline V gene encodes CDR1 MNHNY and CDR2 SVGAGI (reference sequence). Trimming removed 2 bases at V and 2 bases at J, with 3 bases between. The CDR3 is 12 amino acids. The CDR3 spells CASSYHNTEAFF. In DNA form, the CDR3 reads TGTGCCAGCAGTTACCATAACACTGAAGCTTTCTTT.

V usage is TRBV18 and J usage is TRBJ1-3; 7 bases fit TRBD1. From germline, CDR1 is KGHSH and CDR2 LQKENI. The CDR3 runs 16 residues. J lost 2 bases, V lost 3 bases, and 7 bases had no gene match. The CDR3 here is CASSPTGRGPGNTIYF. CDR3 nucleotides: TGTGCCAGCTCACCGACAGGGAGAGGTCCTGGAAACACCATATATTTT. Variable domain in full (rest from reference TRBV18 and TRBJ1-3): NAGVMQNPRHLVRRRGQEARLRCSPMKGHSHVYWYRQLPEEGLKFMVYLQKENIIDESGMPKERFSAEFPKEGPSILRIQQVVRGDSAAYFCASSPTGRGPGNTIYFGEGSWLTVV.

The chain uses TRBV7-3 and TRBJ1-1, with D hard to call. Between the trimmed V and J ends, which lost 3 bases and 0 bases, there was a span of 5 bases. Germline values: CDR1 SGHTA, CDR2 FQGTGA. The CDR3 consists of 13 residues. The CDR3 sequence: CASSFFMNTEAFF. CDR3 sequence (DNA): TGTGCCAGCAGCTTTTTCATGAACACTGAAGCTTTCTTT.

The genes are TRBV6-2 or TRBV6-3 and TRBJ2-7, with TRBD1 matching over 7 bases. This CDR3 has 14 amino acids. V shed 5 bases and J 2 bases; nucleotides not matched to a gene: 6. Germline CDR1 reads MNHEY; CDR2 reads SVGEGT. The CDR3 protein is CASSPPDRAYEQYF. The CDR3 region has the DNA TGTGCCAGCAGTCCACCCGACAGGGCCTACGAGCAGTACTTC.

For the CDR3, the DNA is TGCGCCAGCAGCAACCCGGGACATGCTGAAGCTTTCTTT. This encodes CASSNPGHAEAFF. The chain combines TRBV5-1 with TRBJ1-1; D possibly corresponds to TRBD1 (6 bases). The CDR3 loop spans 13 amino acids. Germline CDR1 SGHRS, CDR2 YFSETQ. V dropped 4 bases and J dropped 6 bases, with 13 bases sitting between them.

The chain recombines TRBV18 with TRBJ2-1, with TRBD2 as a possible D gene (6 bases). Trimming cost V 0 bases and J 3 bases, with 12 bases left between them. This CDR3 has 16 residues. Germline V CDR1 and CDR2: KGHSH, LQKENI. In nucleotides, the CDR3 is TGTGCCAGCTCACCACCCGGGACTGACTACTACAATGAGCAGTTCTTC. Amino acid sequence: CASSPPGTDYYNEQFF.

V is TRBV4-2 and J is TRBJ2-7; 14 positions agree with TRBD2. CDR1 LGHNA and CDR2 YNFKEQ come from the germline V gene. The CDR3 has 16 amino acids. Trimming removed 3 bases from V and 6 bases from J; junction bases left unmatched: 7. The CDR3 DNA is TGTGCCAGCAGCCAGTTCGTAGGACTAGCGGGAGGCGAGCAGTACTTC. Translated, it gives CASSQFVGLAGGEQYF.

CDR3 DNA sequence: TGTGCCACAGCGCGCGGGACTAGCGGGTACAATGAGCAGTTCTTC. Translation gives CATARGTSGYNEQFF. V and J are TRBV28 and TRBJ2-1; TRBD2 aligns across 12 bases. Germline V gives CDR1 MDHEN, CDR2 SYDVKM. The CDR3 sequence is 15 residues long. The J segment lost 4 bases and the V segment lost 10 bases, leaving 8 bases of the junction unmatched.

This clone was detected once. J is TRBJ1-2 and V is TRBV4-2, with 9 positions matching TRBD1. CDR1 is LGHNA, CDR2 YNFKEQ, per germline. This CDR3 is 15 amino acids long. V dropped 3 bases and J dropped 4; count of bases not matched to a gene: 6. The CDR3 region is CASSQGQGLTYGYTF. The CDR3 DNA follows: TGTGCCAGCAGCCAGGGACAGGGTTTGACCTATGGCTACACCTTC.

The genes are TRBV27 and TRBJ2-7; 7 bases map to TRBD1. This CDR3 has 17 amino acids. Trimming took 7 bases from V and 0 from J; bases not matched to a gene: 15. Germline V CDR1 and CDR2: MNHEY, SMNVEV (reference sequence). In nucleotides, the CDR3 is TGTGCCAGCACTTTGCCCGGCCCGGGACAGAGCTCCTACGAGCAGTACTTC. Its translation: CASTLPGPGQSSYEQYF.

The CDR3 region has the DNA TGTGCCAGCAGCTTCCAGGGTAGCAATCAGCCCCAGCATTTT. It yields the protein CASSFQGSNQPQHF. This rearrangement joins TRBV5-4 to TRBJ1-5; maybe TRBD1 (5 bases). The V gene's germline CDR1 is SGHNT and CDR2 YYREEE (reference sequence). This CDR3 is built from 14 residues. Between the trimmed V and J ends, which lost 2 bases and 0 bases, there was a span of 6 bases.